Listed here is a single T cell receptor (beta chain). Its antigen target is currently unknown. One base away there is no much larger clone; base qualities are not given. This record comes from a study of shared clonotypes between healthy human individuals (TCRdb year 2020). General notes on the study: Two women and a few men aged 18 to 49 years were included in the cohort. Per donor, three plates each were used for CD4 naive and CD4 memory, two for CD8 naive, and one for CD8 memory. To estimate repertoire size and how much clonotypes are shared between individuals, the study performed deep sequencing of blood TCR repertoires from 4 to 6 healthy adults. To increase sequencing depth and limit assay-specific biases, TCR repertoire library preparation and sequencing were carried out by different laboratories using diverse techniques. Per donor, leukapheresis produced somewhere between about 0.94 and 9 billion PBMCs. Overall results and qualifications from the work: Rarefaction of sorted-subset datasets indicated incomplete sequencing despite the large sequencing depth. When several donors were compared, the shared fraction of clonotypes was 5% to 6.5% for naive CD4, 3.5% to 4% for naive CD8, 2.3% for memory CD4, and under 0.5% for memory CD8. Pairwise subsampling indicated that sequencing depth was expected to affect the degree of clonotype sharing among donors. Sampling was restricted to blood, and TCR repertoires in tissues likely differ from the TCR repertoires found in blood. The genetic and exposure-history diversity represented was limited by the small number of donors. Naive subsets generally had larger estimated clonotype richness than memory subsets. Compared with non-shared clonotypes, the clonotypes found in all four sorted-subset donors had higher generation probabilities.

Using the deep immunoSEQ assay, TCR CDR3 regions were amplified from genomic DNA by multiplex PCR. For each cell subset, the extracted genomic DNA was distributed evenly across all wells of several immunoSEQ 96-well plates, and each plate served as one replicate. For sorted subsets, 150 to 200 ng genomic DNA, equal to 30,000 or so T cell genomes, was loaded into each replicate PCR. The purified libraries were quantified using a Qubit 3.0 fluorometer, sized with a Bioanalyzer 2100, and then quantified again using the KAPA Library Quantification kit. Every immunoSEQ 96-well plate was sequenced on a separate single-read 150-cycle Illumina NextSeq 550 flow cell. Turning to the authors' computational methods: Because the immunoSEQ output held only junctional sequences and lacked quality scores, the filtering could not match the filtering applied to full-length reads. Sequences were annotated with PyIR, a Python wrapper for IgBLAST v1.9, and V/J genes and CDR3 were assigned using IMGT germline references. Reads were filtered out if the reads had weak V/J assignments (E-value above 1e-6), no CDR3, stop codons, out-of-frame junctions, or ambiguous translated residues. A V3J clonotype was defined by an identical inferred V gene, J gene, and CDR3 amino acid sequence. Percentage overlap between repertoires was calculated by dividing the number of shared unique clonotypes by the size of the smaller repertoire. RTK rarefaction, the Chao1 estimator, and Recon v2.1 estimates of unobserved clonotypes were used to assess repertoire richness. Generation probabilities for all TCRbeta clonotypes obtained by the gDNA method from a handful of donors were computed using OLGA. TCRdb mirrors the immuneACCESS table, restricted to in-frame sequences. Some clones are absent from its copies; in checked studies, under half trace to an unresolved V gene, and the reason for the others is unknown. V, J and clone size are those of that table, while D and trimming were read from the DNA. Recorded for this sample are approximately 2.1 million clones; approximately 93% of them occurred a single time. 0.39% of the sample belongs to the ten largest clones.

At the junction V is shortened by 5 bases and J by 1 base, with 15 bases in between. CDR1 and CDR2 are drawn from the germline V gene (reference sequence): LNHDA, SQIVND. Its CDR3 holds 16 amino acids, cysteine through phenylalanine. Only CDR3 DNA is held: 48 bases, read in frame from base 1. Donors were healthy HIV-negative adults with no recently reported acute infections or vaccinations. Every donor was a Caucasian adult living in Nashville, Tennessee, USA. CD4+ T cells were enriched by magnetic negative selection, after which naive cells were positively selected on CD45RA and the negative fraction was taken as the memory subset. Blood was obtained by leukapheresis, after which PBMCs were separated by Ficoll-Histopaque density gradient centrifugation and cryopreserved in liquid nitrogen vapor phase. Analytical flow cytometry was used to check the purity and quantity of each magnetically sorted T cell population. From each sorted fraction, genomic DNA was isolated and quantified by UV absorbance on a Nanodrop 2000c.

The specimen sequenced was naive CD4+ T cells from PBMCs. Taken with the paper, the label for cell subset or site translates to: CD45RA+ positively selected. This TCR was sampled from a man younger than 35 in good health. Some clones in this sample may be carry-over from other donors' samples. This chain joins TRBV19 to TRBJ1-5, with the D gene too uncertain to name. The DNA reads TGTGCCAGTAGTTCGGCCAGTCCGGGCAGCAATCAGCCCCAGCATTTT. This is translated as CASSSASPGSNQPQHF. The full variable domain, completed from the reference TRBV19 and TRBJ1-5 proteins outside the CDR3, reads DGGITQSPKYLFRKEGQNVTLSCEQNLNHDAMYWYRQDPGQGLRLIYYSQIVNDFQKGDIAEGYSVSREKKESFPLTVTSAQKNPTAFYLCASSSASPGSNQPQHFGDGTRLSIL.